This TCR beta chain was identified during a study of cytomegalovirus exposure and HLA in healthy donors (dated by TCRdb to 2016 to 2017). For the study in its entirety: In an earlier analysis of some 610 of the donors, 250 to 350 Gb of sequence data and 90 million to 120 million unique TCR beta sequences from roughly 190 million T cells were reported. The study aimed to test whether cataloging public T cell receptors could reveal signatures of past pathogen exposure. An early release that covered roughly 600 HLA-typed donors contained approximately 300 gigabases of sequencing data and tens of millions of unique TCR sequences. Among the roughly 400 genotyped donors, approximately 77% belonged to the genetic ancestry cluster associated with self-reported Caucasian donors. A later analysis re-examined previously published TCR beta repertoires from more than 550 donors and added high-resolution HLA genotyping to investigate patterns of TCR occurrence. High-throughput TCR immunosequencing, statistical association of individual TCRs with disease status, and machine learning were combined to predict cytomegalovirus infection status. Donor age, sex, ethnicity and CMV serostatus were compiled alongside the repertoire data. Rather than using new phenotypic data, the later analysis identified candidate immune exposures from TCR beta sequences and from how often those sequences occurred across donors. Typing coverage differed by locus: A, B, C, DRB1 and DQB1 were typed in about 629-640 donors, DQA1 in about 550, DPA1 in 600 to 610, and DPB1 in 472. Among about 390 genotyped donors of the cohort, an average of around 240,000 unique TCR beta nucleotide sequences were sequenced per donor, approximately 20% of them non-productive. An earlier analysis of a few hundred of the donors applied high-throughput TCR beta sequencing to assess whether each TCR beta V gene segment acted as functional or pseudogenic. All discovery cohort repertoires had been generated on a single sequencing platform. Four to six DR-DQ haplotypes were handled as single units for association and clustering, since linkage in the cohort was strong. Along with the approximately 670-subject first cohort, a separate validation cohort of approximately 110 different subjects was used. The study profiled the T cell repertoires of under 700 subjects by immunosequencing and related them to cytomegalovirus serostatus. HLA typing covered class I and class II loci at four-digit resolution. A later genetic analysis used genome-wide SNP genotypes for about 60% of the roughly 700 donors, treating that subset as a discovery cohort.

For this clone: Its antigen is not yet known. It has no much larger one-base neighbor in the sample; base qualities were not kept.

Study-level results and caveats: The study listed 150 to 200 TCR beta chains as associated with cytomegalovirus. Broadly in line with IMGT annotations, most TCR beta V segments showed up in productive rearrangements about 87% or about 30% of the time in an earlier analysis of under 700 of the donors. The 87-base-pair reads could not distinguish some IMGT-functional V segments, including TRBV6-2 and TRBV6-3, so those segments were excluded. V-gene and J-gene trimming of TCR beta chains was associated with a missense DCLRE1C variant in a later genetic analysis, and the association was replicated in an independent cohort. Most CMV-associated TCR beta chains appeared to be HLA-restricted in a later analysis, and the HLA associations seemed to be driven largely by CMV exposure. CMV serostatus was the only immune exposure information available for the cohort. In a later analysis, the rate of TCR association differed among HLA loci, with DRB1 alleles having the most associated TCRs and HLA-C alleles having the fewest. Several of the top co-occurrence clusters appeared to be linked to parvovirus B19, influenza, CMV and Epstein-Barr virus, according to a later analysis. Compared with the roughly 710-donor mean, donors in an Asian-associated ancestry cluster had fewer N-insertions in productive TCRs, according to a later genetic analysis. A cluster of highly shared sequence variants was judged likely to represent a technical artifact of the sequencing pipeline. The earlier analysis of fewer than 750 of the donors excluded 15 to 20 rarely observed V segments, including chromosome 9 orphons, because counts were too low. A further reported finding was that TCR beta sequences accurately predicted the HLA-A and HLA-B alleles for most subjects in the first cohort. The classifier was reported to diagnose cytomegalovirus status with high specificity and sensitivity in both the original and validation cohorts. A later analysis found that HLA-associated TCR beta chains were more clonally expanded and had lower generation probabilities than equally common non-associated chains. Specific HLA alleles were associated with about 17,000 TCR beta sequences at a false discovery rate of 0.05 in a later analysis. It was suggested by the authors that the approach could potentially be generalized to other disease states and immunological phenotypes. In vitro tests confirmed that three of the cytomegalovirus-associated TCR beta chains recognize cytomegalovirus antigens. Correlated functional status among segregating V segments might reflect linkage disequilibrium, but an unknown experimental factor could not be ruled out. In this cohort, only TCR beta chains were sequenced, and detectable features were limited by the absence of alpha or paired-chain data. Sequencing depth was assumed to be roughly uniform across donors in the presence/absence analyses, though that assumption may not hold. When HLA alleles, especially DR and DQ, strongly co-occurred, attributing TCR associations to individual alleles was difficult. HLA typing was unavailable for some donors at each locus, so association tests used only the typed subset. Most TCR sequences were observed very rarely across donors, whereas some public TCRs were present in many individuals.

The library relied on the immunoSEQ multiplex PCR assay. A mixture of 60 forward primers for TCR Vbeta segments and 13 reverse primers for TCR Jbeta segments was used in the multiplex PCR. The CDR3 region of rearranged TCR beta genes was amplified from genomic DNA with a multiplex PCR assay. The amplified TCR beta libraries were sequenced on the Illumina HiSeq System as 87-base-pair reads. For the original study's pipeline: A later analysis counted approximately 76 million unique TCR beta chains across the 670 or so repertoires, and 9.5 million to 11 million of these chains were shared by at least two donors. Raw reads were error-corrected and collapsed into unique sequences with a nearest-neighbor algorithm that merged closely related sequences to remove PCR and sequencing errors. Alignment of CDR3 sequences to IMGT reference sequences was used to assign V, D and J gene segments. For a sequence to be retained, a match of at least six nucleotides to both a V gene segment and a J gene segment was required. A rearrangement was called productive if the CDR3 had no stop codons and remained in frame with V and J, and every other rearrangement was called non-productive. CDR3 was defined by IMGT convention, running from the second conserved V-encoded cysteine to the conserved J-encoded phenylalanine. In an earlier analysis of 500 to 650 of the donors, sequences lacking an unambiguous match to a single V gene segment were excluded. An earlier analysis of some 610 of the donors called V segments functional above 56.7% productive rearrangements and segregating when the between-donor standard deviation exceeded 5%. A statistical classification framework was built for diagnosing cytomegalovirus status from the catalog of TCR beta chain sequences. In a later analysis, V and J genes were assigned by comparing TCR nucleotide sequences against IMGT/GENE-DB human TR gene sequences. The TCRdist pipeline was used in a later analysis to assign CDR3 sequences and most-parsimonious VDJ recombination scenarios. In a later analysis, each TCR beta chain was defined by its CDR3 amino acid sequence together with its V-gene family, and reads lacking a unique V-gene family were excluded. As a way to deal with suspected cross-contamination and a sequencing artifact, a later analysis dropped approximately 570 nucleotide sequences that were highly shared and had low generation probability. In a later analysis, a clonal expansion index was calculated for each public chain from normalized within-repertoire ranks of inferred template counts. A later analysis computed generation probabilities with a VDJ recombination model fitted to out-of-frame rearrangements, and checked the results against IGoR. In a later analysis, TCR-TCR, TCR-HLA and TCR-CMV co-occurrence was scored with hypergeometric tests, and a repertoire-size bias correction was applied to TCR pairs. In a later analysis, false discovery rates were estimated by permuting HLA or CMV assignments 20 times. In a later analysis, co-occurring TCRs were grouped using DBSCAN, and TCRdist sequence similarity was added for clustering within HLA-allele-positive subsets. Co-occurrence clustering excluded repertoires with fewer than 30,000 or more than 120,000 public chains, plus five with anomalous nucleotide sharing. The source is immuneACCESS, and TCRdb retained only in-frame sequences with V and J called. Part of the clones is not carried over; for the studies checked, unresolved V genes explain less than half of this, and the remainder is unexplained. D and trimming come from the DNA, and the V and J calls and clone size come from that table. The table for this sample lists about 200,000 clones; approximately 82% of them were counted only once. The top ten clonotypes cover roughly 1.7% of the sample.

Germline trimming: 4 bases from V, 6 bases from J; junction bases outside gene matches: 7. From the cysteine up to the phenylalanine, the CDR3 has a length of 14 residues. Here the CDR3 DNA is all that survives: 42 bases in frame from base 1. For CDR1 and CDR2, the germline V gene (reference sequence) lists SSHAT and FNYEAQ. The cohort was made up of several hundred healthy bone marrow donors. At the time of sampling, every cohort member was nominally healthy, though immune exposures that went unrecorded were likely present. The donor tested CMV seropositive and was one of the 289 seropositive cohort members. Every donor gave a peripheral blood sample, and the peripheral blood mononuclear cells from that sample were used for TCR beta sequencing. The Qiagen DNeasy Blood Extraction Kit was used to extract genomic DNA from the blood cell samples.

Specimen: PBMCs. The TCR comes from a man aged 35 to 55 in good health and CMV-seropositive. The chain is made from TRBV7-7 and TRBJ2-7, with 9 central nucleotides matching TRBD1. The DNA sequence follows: TGTGCCAGCAGCTCCGCGGACAGGGGTTCCGAGCAGTACTTC. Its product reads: CASSSADRGSEQYF.